Presented here are 5 T cell receptor beta chains from one specimen sequenced in a study of identical twins. TCRdb analysed the 5' RACE reads with MiXCR anew, one entry per CDR3 protein. The table shows around 490,000 distinct CDR3 sequences, with about 13% occurring only once. The same data also contributed to another study, on yellow fever vaccine responses in identical twins.

The sample taken for sequencing was CD4+ T cells sorted from blood. The receptors shown here come from a woman aged 18-29 years in good health.

V and J are TRBV11-3 and TRBJ2-1; possible D gene TRBD1, 6 bases. This CDR3 comprises 15 residues. Per germline, CDR1 SGHNT and CDR2 YENEEA. V was pared by 5 bases and J by 1 base, with 12 bases between. CDR3 in DNA: TGTGCCAGCAGCCTTGGGACACTTTCCTACAATGAGCAGTTCTTC. Amino acids: CASSLGTLSYNEQFF.

The chain is built from TRBV29-1 and TRBJ2-5; D unresolved. Trimming pared 4 bases from V and 2 bases from J, leaving 5 bases between. This CDR3 is built from 11 residues. Germline CDR1 is SQVTM and CDR2 is ANQGSEA. CDR3 sequence reads: CSVGGQETQYF. CDR3 coding DNA: TGCAGCGTTGGGGGACAAGAGACCCAGTACTTC.

This sequence joins TRBV5-1 and TRBJ2-1; possible D gene TRBD2, 6 bases. V was pared by 4 bases and J by 5 bases, with 16 bases between. This CDR3 is 15 amino acids long. CDR1 is SGHRS, CDR2 YFSETQ, per germline. CDR3 sequence (DNA): TGCGCCAGCAGCCTAGTCGGCGGGGCTAACAATGAGCAGTTCTTC. It specifies CASSLVGGANNEQFF.

This clonotype was detected many times. The V call is TRBV5-1, the J call TRBJ2-7; D is undetermined. The CDR3 runs 13 residues. Per the germline V gene, CDR1 is SGHRS and CDR2 is YFSETQ. V was trimmed by 4 bases and J by 7 bases, leaving 15 bases between them. The CDR3 bases are TGCGCCAGCAGCCTTGTTGGGTCGAGGGAGCAGTACTTC. Protein product: CASSLVGSREQYF.

This chain links TRBV7-2 with TRBJ2-1; D could derive from TRBD1 or TRBD2 (5 bases each). V was shortened by 8 bases and J by 6 bases, with 17 bases between the two germline ends. The V gene's germline CDR1 is SGHTA and CDR2 FQGNSA. The CDR3 sequence is 14 residues long. This CDR3 reads CASQVVMGVNEQFF. The CDR3 DNA reads TGTGCCAGCCAGGTGGTAATGGGGGTCAATGAGCAGTTCTTC.